Given below is one TCR beta chain in context. The data originate from a study of shared clonotypes between healthy human individuals. TCRdb's copy holds only in-frame clones and misses some; the assay was immunoSEQ multiplex PCR. The top ten hold 10% to 15% of the sample, which has hundreds of thousands of clones, over 65% seen once. This CDR3 is 13 amino acids long. Between the trimmed V and J ends, which lost 1 base and 1 base, there was a span of 4 bases. In germline, CDR1 is MGHRA, CDR2 YSYEKL. The TCR sequence derives from a woman aged 40-49 years in good health. Some clones in this sample may be carry-over from other donors' samples. The sequenced sample consisted of PBMCs. The rearrangement joins TRBV4-1 to TRBJ1-1; D unresolved. The CDR3 protein is CASSQAPNTEAFF. The CDR3 region has the DNA TGCGCCAGCAGCCAAGCGCCGAACACTGAAGCTTTCTTT.